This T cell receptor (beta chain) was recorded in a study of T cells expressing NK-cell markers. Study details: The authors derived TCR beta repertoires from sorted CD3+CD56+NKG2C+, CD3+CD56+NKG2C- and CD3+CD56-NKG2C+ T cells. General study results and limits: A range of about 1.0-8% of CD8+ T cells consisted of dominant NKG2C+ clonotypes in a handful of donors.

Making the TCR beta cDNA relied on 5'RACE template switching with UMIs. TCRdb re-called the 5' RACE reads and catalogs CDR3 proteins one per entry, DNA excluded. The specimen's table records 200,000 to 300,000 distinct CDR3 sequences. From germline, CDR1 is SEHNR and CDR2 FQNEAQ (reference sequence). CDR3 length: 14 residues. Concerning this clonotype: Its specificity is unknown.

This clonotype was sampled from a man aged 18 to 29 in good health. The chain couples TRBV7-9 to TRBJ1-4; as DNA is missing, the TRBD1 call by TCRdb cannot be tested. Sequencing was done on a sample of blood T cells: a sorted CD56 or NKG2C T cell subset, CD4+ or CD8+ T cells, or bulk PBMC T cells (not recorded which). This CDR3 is CASSLRGSNEKLFF.